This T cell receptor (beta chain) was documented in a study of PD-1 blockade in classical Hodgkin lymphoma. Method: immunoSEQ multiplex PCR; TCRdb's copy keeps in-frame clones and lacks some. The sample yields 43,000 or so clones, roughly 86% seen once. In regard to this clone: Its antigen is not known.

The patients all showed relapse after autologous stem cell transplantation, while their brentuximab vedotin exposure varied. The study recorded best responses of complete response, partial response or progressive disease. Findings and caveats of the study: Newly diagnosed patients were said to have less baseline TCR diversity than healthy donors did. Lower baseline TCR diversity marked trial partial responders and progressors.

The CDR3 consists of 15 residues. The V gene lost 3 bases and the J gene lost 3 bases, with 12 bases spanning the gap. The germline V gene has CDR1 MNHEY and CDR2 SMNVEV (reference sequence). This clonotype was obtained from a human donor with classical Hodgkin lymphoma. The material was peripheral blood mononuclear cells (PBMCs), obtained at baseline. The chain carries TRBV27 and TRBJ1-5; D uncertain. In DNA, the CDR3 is TGTGCCAGCAGTTTGAGTTGGGGTTACAATCAGCCCCAGCATTTT. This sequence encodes CASSLSWGYNQPQHF.